This T cell receptor beta chain stems from a study of identical twins. Findings and limits, study-wide: Excess low generation probability was seen in twin-shared out-of-frame alpha sequences.

This clonotype showed up just a few times. Its antigen is unknown. TCRdb recomputed calls from the 5' RACE reads with MiXCR, one row per CDR3 protein. The data contain 520,000 or so distinct CDR3 sequences, 22% of them singletons. The ends lost 5 bases at V and 6 bases at J; junction bases unmatched: 4. The CDR3 is 13 residues long. These same data were also listed under a study on T cells expressing NK-cell markers.

The origin of this receptor is a woman aged 18-29 years in good health. V gene TRBV5-7 combines with J gene TRBJ2-2; 7 bases map to TRBD2. TRBV5-7 is marked as an open reading frame, function uncertain. Sequenced material: CD4+ T cells sorted from blood. CDR3 protein: CASRTSNAGELFF. DNA for the CDR3: TGTGCCAGCAGGACTAGCAACGCCGGGGAGCTGTTTTTT.